This TCR beta chain was observed in a study of regulatory T cells in long-lasting Graves disease. Broader study findings: Accuracy might have suffered from few samples.

Researchers made TCR beta libraries by using iRepertoire HTBI primers and running Arm-PCR on CDR3 regions. Using its own MiXCR run on the multiplex PCR reads, TCRdb lists one record per CDR3 protein. The sample holds hundreds of thousands of distinct CDR3 sequences, less than 25% seen once. On this clonotype: Its matching antigen is unknown.

Specified time point: persistent/refractory GD, antithyroid drugs over 5 years with positive TRAb. With RNA extracted from PBMCs as input, the TCR library was made. The source of the patients was an endocrinology department in Xi'an, China. Germline V lookup: CDR1 DFQATT, CDR2 SNEGSKA (reference sequence). Trimming took 4 bases from V and 2 from J, leaving 15 bases between them. The CDR3 is 14 amino acids. The TCR originated in a female donor with Graves disease. This chain uses TRBV20-1 with TRBJ2-7; D may be TRBD1 (6 bases). Here the sequenced sample was peripheral blood mononuclear cells (PBMCs), taken when the disease was refractory, from a patient treated with antithyroid drugs. CDR3 nucleotide sequence: TGCAGTGCTACCCAACCCCGGGACACCTACGAGCAGTACTTC. It yields the protein CSATQPRDTYEQYF.